This TCR beta chain was captured in a study of blood T cell repertoires in COVID-19. Across the study: Sites across the United States, Italy and Spain contributed samples from acute and convalescent COVID-19.

Libraries were prepared by immunoSEQ multiplex PCR; TCRdb keeps only in-frame clonotypes and omits some of them. This sample has 200,000 to 250,000 clones, with approximately 78% found just once. Germline CDR1 is SGHKS and CDR2 is YYEKEE (reference sequence). V was clipped by 4 bases and J by 1 base, with 17 bases between them. The CDR3 is made up of 16 amino acids. This clone was seen once. The V and J genes are TRBV5-5 and TRBJ1-1; D perhaps matches TRBD1 (6 bases). Sequenced input: peripheral blood. This receptor was taken from a woman of 80 years or more with acute or convalescent COVID-19. The CDR3: CASSPGLRTANTEAFF. The CDR3 region has the DNA TGTGCCAGCAGCCCCGGATTACGGACAGCGAACACTGAAGCTTTCTTT.